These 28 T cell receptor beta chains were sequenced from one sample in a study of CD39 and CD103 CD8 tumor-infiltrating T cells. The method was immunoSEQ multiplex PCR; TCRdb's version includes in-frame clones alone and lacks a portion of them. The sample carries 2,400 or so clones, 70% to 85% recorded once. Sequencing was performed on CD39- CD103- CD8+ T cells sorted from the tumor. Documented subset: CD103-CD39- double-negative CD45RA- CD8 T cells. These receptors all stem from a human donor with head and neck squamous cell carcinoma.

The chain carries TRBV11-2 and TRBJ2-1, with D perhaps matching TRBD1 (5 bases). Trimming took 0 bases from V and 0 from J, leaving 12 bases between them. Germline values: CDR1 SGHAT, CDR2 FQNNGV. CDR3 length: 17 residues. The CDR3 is CASSLEAGLSSYNEQFF. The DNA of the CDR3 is TGTGCCAGCAGCTTAGAGGCAGGGCTAAGCTCCTACAATGAGCAGTTCTTC.

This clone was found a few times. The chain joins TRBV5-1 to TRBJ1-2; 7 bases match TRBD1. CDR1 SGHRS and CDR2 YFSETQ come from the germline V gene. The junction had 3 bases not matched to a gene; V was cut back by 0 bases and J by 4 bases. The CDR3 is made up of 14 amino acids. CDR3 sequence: CASSLVGDSYGYTF. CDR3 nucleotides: TGCGCCAGCAGCTTGGTTGGGGACAGCTATGGCTACACCTTC.

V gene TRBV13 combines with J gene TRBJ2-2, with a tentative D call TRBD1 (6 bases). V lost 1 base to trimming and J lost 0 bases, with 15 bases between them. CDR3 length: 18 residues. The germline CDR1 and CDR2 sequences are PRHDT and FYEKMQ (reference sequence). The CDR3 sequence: CASSLVYAGTSNTGELFF. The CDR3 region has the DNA TGTGCCAGCAGCTTAGTCTATGCCGGGACATCGAACACCGGGGAGCTGTTTTTT.

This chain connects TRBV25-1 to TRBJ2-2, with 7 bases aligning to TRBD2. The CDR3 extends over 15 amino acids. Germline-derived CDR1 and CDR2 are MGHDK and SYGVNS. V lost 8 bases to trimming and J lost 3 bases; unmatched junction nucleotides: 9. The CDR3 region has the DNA TGTGCCAGCCACCCTGGGGGGGTTTACACCGGGGAGCTGTTTTTT. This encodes CASHPGGVYTGELFF.

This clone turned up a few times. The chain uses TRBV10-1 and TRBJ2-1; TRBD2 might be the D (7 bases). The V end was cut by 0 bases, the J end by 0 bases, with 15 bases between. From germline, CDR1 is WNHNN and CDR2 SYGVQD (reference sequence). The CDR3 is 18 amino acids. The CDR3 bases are TGCGCCAGCAGTGAGTCTGGCGCGGGGGCCATCTCCTACAATGAGCAGTTCTTC. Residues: CASSESGAGAISYNEQFF.

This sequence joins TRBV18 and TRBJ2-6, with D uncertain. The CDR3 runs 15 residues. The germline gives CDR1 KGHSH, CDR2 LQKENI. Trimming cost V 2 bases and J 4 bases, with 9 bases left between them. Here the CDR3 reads CASSPAIGGANVLTF. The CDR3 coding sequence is TGTGCCAGCTCACCAGCGATAGGAGGGGCCAACGTCCTGACTTTC.

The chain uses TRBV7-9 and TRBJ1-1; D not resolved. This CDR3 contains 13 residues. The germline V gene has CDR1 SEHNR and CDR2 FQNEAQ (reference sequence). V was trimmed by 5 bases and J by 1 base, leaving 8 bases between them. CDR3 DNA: TGTGCCAGCAGCCTTGACTCGAACACTGAAGCTTTCTTT. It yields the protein CASSLDSNTEAFF.

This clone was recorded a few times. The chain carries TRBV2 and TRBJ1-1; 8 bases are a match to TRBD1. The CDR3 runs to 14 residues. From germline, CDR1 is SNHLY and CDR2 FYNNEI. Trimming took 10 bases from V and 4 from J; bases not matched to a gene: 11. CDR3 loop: CAIQIGQGPTEAFF. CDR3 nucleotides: TGTGCCATACAAATTGGACAGGGTCCCACTGAAGCTTTCTTT.

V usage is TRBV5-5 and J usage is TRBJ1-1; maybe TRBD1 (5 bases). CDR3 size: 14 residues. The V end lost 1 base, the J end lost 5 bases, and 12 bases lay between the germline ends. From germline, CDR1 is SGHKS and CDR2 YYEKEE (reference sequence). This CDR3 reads CASSLSGTETEAFF. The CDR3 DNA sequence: TGTGCCAGCAGCTTGTCCGGGACGGAGACTGAAGCTTTCTTT.

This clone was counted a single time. In DNA form, the CDR3 reads TGTGCCATCAGAGCTCAGGGTCCCTCTGGAAACACCATATATTTT. This sequence encodes CAIRAQGPSGNTIYF. The chain carries TRBV10-3 and TRBJ1-3; possibly TRBD1 for D (5 bases). CDR1 and CDR2 from the germline V gene are ENHRY and SYGVKD. This CDR3 spans 15 amino acids. Trimming left V 6 bases short and J 0 bases short, with 12 bases between.

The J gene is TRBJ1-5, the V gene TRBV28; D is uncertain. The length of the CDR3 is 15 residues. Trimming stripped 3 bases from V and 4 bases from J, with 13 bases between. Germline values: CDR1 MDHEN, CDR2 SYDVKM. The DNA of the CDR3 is TGTGCCAGCAGTTTTTCGGGTCAGACGAATCAGCCCCAGCATTTT. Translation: CASSFSGQTNQPQHF.

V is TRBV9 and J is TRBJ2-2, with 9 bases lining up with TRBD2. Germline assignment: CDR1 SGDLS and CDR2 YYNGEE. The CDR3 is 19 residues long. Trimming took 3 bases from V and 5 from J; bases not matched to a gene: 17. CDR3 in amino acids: CASSDSGASGAVDTGELFF. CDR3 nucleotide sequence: TGTGCCAGCAGCGACTCCGGGGCTAGCGGGGCCGTAGATACCGGGGAGCTGTTTTTT.

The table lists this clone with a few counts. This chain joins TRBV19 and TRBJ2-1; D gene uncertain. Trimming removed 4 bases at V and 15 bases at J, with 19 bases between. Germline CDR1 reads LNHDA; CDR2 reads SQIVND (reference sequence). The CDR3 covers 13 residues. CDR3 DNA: TGTGCCAGTAGTAGGCGGAGCACCGAATACTTGTTCTTC. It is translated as CASSRRSTEYLFF.

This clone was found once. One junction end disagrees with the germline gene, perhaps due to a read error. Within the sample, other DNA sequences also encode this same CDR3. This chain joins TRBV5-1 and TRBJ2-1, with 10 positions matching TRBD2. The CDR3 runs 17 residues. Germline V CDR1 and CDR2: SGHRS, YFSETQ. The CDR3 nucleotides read TGCGCCAGCAGCTTGGATGACGGGCTAGCGGGGGTGTATGAACAGTTCTTC. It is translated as CASSLDDGLAGVYEQFF.

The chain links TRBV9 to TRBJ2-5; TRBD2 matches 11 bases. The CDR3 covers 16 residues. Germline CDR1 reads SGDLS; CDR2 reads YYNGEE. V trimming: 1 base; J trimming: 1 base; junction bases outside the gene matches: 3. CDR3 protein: CASSVPSGGFQETQYF. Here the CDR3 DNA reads TGTGCCAGCAGCGTACCTAGCGGGGGGTTCCAAGAGACCCAGTACTTC. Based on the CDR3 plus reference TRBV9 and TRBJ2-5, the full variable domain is DSGVTQTPKHLITATGQRVTLRCSPRSGDLSVYWYQQSLDQGLQFLIQYYNGEERAKGNILERFSAQQFPDLHSELNLSSLELGDSALYFCASSVPSGGFQETQYFGPGTRLLVL.

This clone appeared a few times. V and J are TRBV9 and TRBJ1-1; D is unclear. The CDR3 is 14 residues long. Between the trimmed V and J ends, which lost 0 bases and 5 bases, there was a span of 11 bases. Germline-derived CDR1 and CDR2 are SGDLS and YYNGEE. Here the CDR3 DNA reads TGTGCCAGCAGCGTAGGCGCGTTGGGGACTGAAGCTTTCTTT. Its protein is CASSVGALGTEAFF.

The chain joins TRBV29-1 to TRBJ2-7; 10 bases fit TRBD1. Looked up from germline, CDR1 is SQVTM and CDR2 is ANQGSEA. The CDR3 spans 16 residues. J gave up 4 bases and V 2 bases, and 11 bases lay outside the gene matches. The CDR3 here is CSVEPYQAGQGYEQYF. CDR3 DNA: TGCAGCGTTGAACCTTACCAGGCGGGACAGGGGTACGAGCAGTACTTC.

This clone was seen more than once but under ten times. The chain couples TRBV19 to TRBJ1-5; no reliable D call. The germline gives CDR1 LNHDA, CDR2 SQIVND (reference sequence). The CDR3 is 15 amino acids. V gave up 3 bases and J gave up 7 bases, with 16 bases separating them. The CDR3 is CASSIGALGGQPQHF. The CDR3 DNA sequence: TGTGCCAGTAGTATCGGAGCATTGGGAGGGCAGCCCCAGCATTTT.

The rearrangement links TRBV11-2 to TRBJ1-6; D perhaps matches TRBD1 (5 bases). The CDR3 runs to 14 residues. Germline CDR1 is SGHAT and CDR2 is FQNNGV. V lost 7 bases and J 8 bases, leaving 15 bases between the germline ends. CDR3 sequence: CASTPTASYSPLHF. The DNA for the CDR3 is TGTGCCAGCACCCCGACAGCTTCATATTCACCCCTCCACTTT. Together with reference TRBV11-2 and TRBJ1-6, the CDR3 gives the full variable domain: EAGVAQSPRYKIIEKRQSVAFWCNPISGHATLYWYQQILGQGPKLLIQFQNNGVVDDSQLPKDRFSAERLKGVDSTLKIQPAKLEDSAVYLCASTPTASYSPLHFGNGTRLTVT.

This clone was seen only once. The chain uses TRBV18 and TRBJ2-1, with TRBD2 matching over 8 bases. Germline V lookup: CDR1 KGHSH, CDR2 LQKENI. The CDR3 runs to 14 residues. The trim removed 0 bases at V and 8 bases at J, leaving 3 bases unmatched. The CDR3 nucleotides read TGTGCCAGCTCACCACCCGGGGGGGTCGATGAGCAGTTCTTC. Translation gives CASSPPGGVDEQFF.

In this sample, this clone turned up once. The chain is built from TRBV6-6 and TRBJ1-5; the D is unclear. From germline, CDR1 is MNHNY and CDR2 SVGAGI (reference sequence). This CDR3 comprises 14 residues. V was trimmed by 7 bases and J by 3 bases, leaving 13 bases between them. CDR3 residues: CASIPWPHNQPQHF. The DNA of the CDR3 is TGTGCCAGCATACCTTGGCCGCACAATCAGCCCCAGCATTTT.

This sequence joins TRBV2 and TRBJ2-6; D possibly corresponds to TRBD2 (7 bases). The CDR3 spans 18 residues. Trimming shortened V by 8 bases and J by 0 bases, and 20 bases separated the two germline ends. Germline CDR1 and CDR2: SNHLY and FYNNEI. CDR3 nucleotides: TGTGCCAGCGAGGGGGGCGGGGGCCCGTACTCTGGGGCCAACGTCCTGACTTTC. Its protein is CASEGGGGPYSGANVLTF.

CDR3 DNA sequence: TGTGCCAGCAGCTCACCAGACTCTGGAAACACCATATATTTT. This translates into CASSSPDSGNTIYF. This chain joins TRBV7-8 and TRBJ1-3; D not resolved. Germline values: CDR1 SGHVS, CDR2 FQNEAQ. V was shortened by 4 bases and J by 0 bases, with 7 bases between the two germline ends. The CDR3 sequence is 14 residues long. Based on the CDR3 plus reference TRBV7-8 and TRBJ1-3, the full variable domain is GAGVSQSPRYKVAKRGQDVALRCDPISGHVSLFWYQQALGQGPEFLTYFQNEAQLDKSGLPSDRFFAERPEGSVSTLKIQRTQQEDSAVYLCASSSPDSGNTIYFGEGSWLTVV.

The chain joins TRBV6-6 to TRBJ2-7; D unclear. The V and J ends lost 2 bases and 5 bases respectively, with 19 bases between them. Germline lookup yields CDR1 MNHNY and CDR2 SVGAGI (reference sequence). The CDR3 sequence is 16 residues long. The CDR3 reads CASSYRQLGNIHEQYF. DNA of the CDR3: TGTGCCAGCAGTTACCGTCAGTTAGGCAATATCCACGAGCAGTACTTC.

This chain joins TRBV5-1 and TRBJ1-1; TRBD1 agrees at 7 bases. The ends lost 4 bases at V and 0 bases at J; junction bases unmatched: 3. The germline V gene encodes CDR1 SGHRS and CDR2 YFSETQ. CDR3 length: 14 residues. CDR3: CASSAGGLNTEAFF. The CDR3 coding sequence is TGCGCCAGCAGCGCAGGGGGATTGAACACTGAAGCTTTCTTT.

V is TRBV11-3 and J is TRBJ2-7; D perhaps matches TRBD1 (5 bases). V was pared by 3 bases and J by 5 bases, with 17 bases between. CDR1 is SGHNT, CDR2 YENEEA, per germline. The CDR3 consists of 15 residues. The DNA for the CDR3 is TGTGCCAGCAGCTTCTCGACAGCCCACTACGACGAGCAGTACTTC. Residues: CASSFSTAHYDEQYF.

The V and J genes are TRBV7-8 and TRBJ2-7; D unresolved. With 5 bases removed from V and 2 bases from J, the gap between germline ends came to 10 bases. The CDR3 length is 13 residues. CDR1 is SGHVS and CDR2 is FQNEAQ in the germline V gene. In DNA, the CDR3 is TGTGCCAGCAGCGAAACAGCTGCCTACGAGCAGTACTTC. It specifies CASSETAAYEQYF.

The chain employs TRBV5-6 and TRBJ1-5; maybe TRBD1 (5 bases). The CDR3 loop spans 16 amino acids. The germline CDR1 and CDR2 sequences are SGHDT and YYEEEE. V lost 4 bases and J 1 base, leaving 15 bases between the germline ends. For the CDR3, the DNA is TGTGCCAGCAGCGCGTCCCCCGGGGCGAGCAATCAGCCCCAGCATTTT. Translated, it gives CASSASPGASNQPQHF.